The 8 T cell receptor beta chains in this list originate from one sample, sequenced in a study of blood T cell repertoires in COVID-19. Only in-frame clones appear in the TCRdb table, and some are missing; sequencing was by immunoSEQ multiplex PCR. Among 150,000 to 200,000 clones listed, 65% to 85% were seen once. The sequencing input was PBMCs or T cells enriched from blood (not recorded which). Receptor source: a man between 65 and 85 years old who had been exposed to COVID-19.

The CDR3 loop is CAIRTGSNEQFF. In DNA form, the CDR3 reads TGTGCCATCCGAACAGGGTCCAATGAGCAGTTCTTC. The J gene is TRBJ2-1, the V gene TRBV18; the D gene is possibly TRBD1 (6 bases). The CDR3 loop spans 12 amino acids. Germline V gives CDR1 KGHSH, CDR2 LQKENI. V lost 10 bases, J lost 6 bases, and 13 bases lay in between.

The rearrangement uses TRBV3-1 (or the pseudogene TRBV3-2) and TRBJ2-2; 8 nucleotides match TRBD1. The CDR3 is 13 amino acids. Germline V gene lookup returns CDR1 LGHDT and CDR2 YNNKEL (reference sequence). Trimming removed 10 bases from V and 3 bases from J; junction bases left unmatched: 4. This CDR3 is CATGQGYTGELFF. CDR3 DNA: TGTGCCACCGGACAGGGTTACACCGGGGAGCTGTTTTTT.

The chain couples TRBV6-5 to TRBJ1-1; 8 positions agree with TRBD1. CDR1 and CDR2 from the germline V gene are MNHEY and SVGAGI. The trim removed 9 bases at V and 4 bases at J, leaving 10 bases unmatched. The CDR3 length is 14 residues. CDR3: CASTPGQVTTEAFF. As DNA, the CDR3 is TGTGCCAGTACTCCGGGACAGGTGACCACTGAAGCTTTCTTT.

This chain uses TRBV7-2 with TRBJ2-7; 16 bases align to TRBD2. Looked up from germline, CDR1 is SGHTA and CDR2 is FQGNSA. V lost 5 bases to trimming and J lost 5 bases; unmatched junction nucleotides: 12. The CDR3 loop spans 18 amino acids. The CDR3: CASSVNPGLAGGFDEQYF. CDR3 nucleotides: TGTGCCAGCAGCGTAAATCCGGGACTAGCGGGGGGGTTCGACGAGCAGTACTTC.

As DNA, the CDR3 is TGTGCCAGCAGCCCTAGTGGGGGGTACACCGGGGAGCTGTTTTTT. Translation: CASSPSGGYTGELFF. The chain joins TRBV9 to TRBJ2-2, with D perhaps TRBD2 (6 bases). The CDR3 totals 15 residues. Germline V lookup: CDR1 SGDLS, CDR2 YYNGEE. V lost 4 bases and J lost 3, with 13 bases in between.

The gene calls are TRBV18 and TRBJ2-7, with TRBD1 identical over 10 bases. The junction had 5 bases not matched to a gene; V was cut back by 0 bases and J by 3 bases. The CDR3 is made up of 16 amino acids. Germline-derived CDR1 and CDR2 are KGHSH and LQKENI. CDR3 in DNA: TGTGCCAGCTCACCACCCCTCGGACAGGGGGTCTACGAGCAGTACTTC. This encodes CASSPPLGQGVYEQYF.

The chain is built from TRBV30 and TRBJ1-2; TRBD1 matches 8 bases. Germline loops: CDR1 GTSNPN, CDR2 SVGIG (reference sequence). This CDR3 is 13 amino acids long. V dropped 0 bases and J dropped 3; count of bases not matched to a gene: 0. CDR3 residues: CAWSVGQDYGYTF. As DNA, the CDR3 is TGTGCCTGGAGTGTGGGACAGGACTATGGCTACACCTTC.

This chain links TRBV4-3 with TRBJ1-1; D is unresolved. The length of the CDR3 is 16 residues. Trimming stripped 2 bases from V and 1 base from J, with 14 bases between. Germline V gene sequence: CDR1 LGHNA, CDR2 YSLEER. The CDR3 here is CASSQYSGGENTEAFF. The DNA for the CDR3 is TGCGCCAGCAGCCAATACTCCGGAGGTGAGAACACTGAAGCTTTCTTT.